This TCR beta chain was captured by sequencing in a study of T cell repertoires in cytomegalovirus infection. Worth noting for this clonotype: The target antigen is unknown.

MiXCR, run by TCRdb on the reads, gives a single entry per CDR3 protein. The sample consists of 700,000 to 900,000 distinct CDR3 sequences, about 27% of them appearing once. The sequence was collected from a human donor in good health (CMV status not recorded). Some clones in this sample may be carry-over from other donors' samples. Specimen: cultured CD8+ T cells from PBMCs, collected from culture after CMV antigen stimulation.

The DNA of the CDR3 is TGCAGCGTTGTCCAGGGGTCCAACGAGCAGTACTTC. It translates to CSVVQGSNEQYF. The genes are TRBV29-1 and TRBJ2-7, with D maybe TRBD1 (6 bases). Germline assignment: CDR1 SQVTM and CDR2 ANQGSEA. The CDR3 is made up of 12 amino acids. The V end lost 4 bases, the J end lost 5 bases, and 12 bases lay between the germline ends.